This is a list of T cell receptor beta chains from one sample in a study of T cells in Graves' hyperthyroidism and ophthalmopathy. TCRdb recomputed calls from the multiplex PCR reads with MiXCR, one row per CDR3 protein. The sample lists around 270,000 distinct CDR3 sequences; around a fifth were seen once. Sequencing was done on a sample of blood. Receptor source: a man aged 50-59 years with Graves' ophthalmopathy. CDR3s include the opening cysteine and the closing phenylalanine or tryptophan. D genes are given only for firm matches. Size values are once, few and many counts, or a class for expanded clones, and some rows have none.

>TRBV27|TRBJ2-3|many|NA
TGTGCCAGCAGTTTATGGGCGTTTGGCACAGATACGCAGTATTTT
CASSLWAFGTDTQYF
>TRBV3-1|TRBJ2-2|many|NA
TGTGCCAGCAGCCAAGTGGGAACCGGGGAGCTGTTTTTT
CASSQVGTGELFF
>TRBV11-2|TRBJ2-7|many|TRBD2
TGTGCCAGCAGCTCCAAGGGACTAGCGAACTATCCCTCCTACGAGCAGTACTTC
CASSSKGLANYPSYEQYF
>TRBV6-1|TRBJ2-2|few|NA
TGTGCCAGCTACACAGTCAACACCGGGGAGCTGTTTTTT
CASYTVNTGELFF
>TRBV6-1|TRBJ2-5|few|TRBD2
TGTGCCAGCAGTCCTTTACTAGCGGGAGTAGAGACCCAGTACTTC
CASSPLLAGVETQYF
>TRBV28|TRBJ2-5|few|NA
TGTGCCAGCAGTTGGGACTCCCGAGATCAAGAGACCCAGTACTTC
CASSWDSRDQETQYF
>TRBV5-1|TRBJ2-6|NA|TRBD2
TGCGCCAGCAGCTTTTCCGGGGGGTCATCGGGTGGGGCCAACGTCCTGACTTTC
CASSFSGGSSGGANVLTF
>TRBV5-1|TRBJ2-1|many|NA
TGCGCCAGCAGCTTGGTATCTGACGGTGAGCAGTTCTTC
CASSLVSDGEQFF
>TRBV20-1|TRBJ2-5|NA|NA
TGCAGTGCTAGAGACTTGGTCAAAGGGGAGACCCAGTACTTC
CSARDLVKGETQYF
>TRBV6-1|TRBJ2-7|NA|NA
TGTGCCAGCGTGGAAGGCTACGAGCAGTACTTC
CASVEGYEQYF
>TRBV5-1|TRBJ2-1|many|TRBD1
TGCGCCAGCAGCTTAGCCCGGGACAGGAGGTTCAATGAGCAGTTCTTC
CASSLARDRRFNEQFF
>TRBV27|TRBJ1-4|few|NA
TGTGCCAGCAGCCCCTCCGATAGCGTTAAAAAACTGTTTTTT
CASSPSDSVKKLFF
>TRBV6-1|TRBJ2-1|NA|TRBD1
TGTGCCAGCAGCCAGTTCACAGGGGGCAAAACCAATGAGCAGTTCTTC
CASSQFTGGKTNEQFF
>TRBV11-3|TRBJ2-5|few|NA
TGTGCCAGCAGCTTACGATTTTCCGGGCTTGGAGAGACCCAGTACTTC
CASSLRFSGLGETQYF
>TRBV20-1|TRBJ2-6|many|TRBD1
TGCAGTGCTAGGGCAGGGGGCTTCCTTAACTCTGGGGCCAACGTCCTGACTTTC
CSARAGGFLNSGANVLTF
>TRBV20-1|TRBJ2-1|NA|NA
TGCAGCGTTGGACCCCTGTACAATGAGCAGTTCTTC
CSVGPLYNEQFF
>TRBV24-1|TRBJ2-2|NA|NA
TGTGCCACCAGTGATTTCAGCACCGGGGAGCTGTTTTTT
CATSDFSTGELFF
>TRBV5-1|TRBJ2-5|once|NA
TGCGCCAGCAGCTCGGGGGGCGGGAAAGAGACCCAGTACTTC
CASSSGGGKETQYF
>TRBV5-1|TRBJ2-7|many|TRBD1
TGCGCCAGCAGCTTGGATACGACAGGGGTTTTTACCTCCTCCTACGAGCAGTACTTC
CASSLDTTGVFTSSYEQYF
>TRBV6-2/TRBV6-3|TRBJ1-4|once|TRBD1
TGTGCCAGCAGCGGGACAGTTTGGGATGAAAAACTGTTTTTT
CASSGTVWDEKLFF
>TRBV2|TRBJ1-2|many|TRBD1
TGTGCCAGCAGTGGCGACAGGGGAGGCGGCTACACCTTC
CASSGDRGGGYTF
>TRBV5-1|TRBJ1-1|few|NA
TGCGCCAGCAGCTTGGCCGGCCAGGGGCCGGAGACTGAAGCTTTCTTT
CASSLAGQGPETEAFF
>TRBV30|TRBJ1-2|many|NA
TGTGCCTGGAGTGTACCCGACCCCGGGACACCGCTCTATGGCTACACCTTC
CAWSVPDPGTPLYGYTF
>TRBV6-1|TRBJ1-5|many|NA
TGTGCCAGCAGTCGGACGGTGGGAAGCAATCAGCCCCAGCATTTT
CASSRTVGSNQPQHF
>TRBV11-2|TRBJ1-4|NA|NA
TGTGCCAGCAGCTCAACCGGGACTAATGAAAAACTGTTTTTT
CASSSTGTNEKLFF
>TRBV6-6|TRBJ2-7|many|NA
TGTGCCAGCAGTTACTCGTCTATGGGCCTTTACGAGCAGTACTTC
CASSYSSMGLYEQYF
>TRBV11-2|TRBJ2-7|many|NA
TGTGCCAGCAGCTCCTCTCTAGCGCTAACCTACGAGCAGTACTTC
CASSSSLALTYEQYF
>TRBV20-1|TRBJ1-2|NA|TRBD1
TGCAGTGCTCCACGGACAGGGACCCTCTATGGCTACACCTTC
CSAPRTGTLYGYTF
>TRBV6-1|TRBJ2-1|few|NA
TGTGCCAGCAGTACTATGAATGAGCAGTTCTTC
CASSTMNEQFF
>TRBV20-1|TRBJ2-7|many|TRBD1
TGCAGTGCTCACAGGGGCGAGCAGTACTTC
CSAHRGEQYF
>TRBV28|TRBJ2-1|many|NA
TGTGCCAGCAAGGAAGACAATGAGCAGTTCTTC
CASKEDNEQFF
>TRBV28|TRBJ2-7|many|NA
TGTGCCAGCAGTTTATCAGGTTTAGGCTACGAGCAGTACTTC
CASSLSGLGYEQYF
>TRBV27|TRBJ2-3|few|NA
TGTGCCAGCAGGGGACGGGCTTCTAGCACAGATACGCAGTATTTT
CASRGRASSTDTQYF
>TRBV5-1|TRBJ1-2|many|NA
TGCGCCAGCAGCCCGGCTACTAACTATGGCTACACCTTC
CASSPATNYGYTF
>TRBV20-1|TRBJ2-7|NA|NA
TGCGGGGGGACAGAGTCCTACGAGCAGTACTTC
CGGTESYEQYF
>TRBV5-1|TRBJ2-3|NA|TRBD2
TGCGCCAGCAGCTTGGCCGGGACTAGGAGTGGGGCAGATACGCAGTATTTT
CASSLAGTRSGADTQYF
>TRBV19|TRBJ1-6|NA|TRBD1
TGTGCCAGTAGTATTACGGCAGGGGGACTCAATTCACCCCTCCACTTT
CASSITAGGLNSPLHF
>TRBV27|TRBJ2-4|few|NA
TGTGCCAGCAGTTTATCGATAAGGGGGGCGGAAAACATTCAGTACTTC
CASSLSIRGAENIQYF
>TRBV7-9|TRBJ1-4|NA|TRBD1
TGTGCCAGCAGCGCCCAGGGGGGGAATGAAAGACTGTTTTTT
CASSAQGGNERLFF
>TRBV18|TRBJ2-7|many|TRBD2
TGTGCCAGCTCCCCATATTCTAGCGGAGGATACGAGCAGTACTTC
CASSPYSSGGYEQYF
>TRBV27|TRBJ2-1|few|TRBD2
TGTGCCAGCAGTTTAAGGCCTAGCGGGGACTACAATGAGCAGTTCTTC
CASSLRPSGDYNEQFF
>TRBV7-2|TRBJ2-7|once|TRBD2
TGTGCCAGCAGCGCACTAGCGGGAGGCCTCTCCTACGAGCAGTACTTC
CASSALAGGLSYEQYF
>TRBV10-3|TRBJ2-5|NA|TRBD2
TGTGCCATCAGTGATTCAGCGGGAGGGCTGGAGACCCAGTACTTC
CAISDSAGGLETQYF
>TRBV5-1|TRBJ2-7|few|TRBD2
TGCGCCAGCAGCTTTATCGGTCTAGCGGGATACTACGAGCAGTACTTC
CASSFIGLAGYYEQYF